This T cell receptor (beta chain) was captured in a study of shared clonotypes between healthy human individuals. Clones were read by immunoSEQ multiplex PCR, and TCRdb kept only the in-frame ones, dropping some. Among over 2 million clones listed, 85% to 95% were seen once. V lost 7 bases, J lost 4 bases, and 17 bases lay in between. Germline CDR1 is MDHEN and CDR2 is SYDVKM. This CDR3 comprises 15 residues. The sample consisted of naive CD4+ T cells from PBMCs. The subset: CD45RA+ positively selected. The receptor was isolated from a man aged 18 to 29 in good health. Some clones in this sample may be carry-over from other donors' samples. V is TRBV28 and J is TRBJ1-3, with D tentatively TRBD1 (5 bases). In DNA form, the CDR3 reads TGTGCCAGCAACCCCCCCACGGGGGGGGGAAACACCATATATTTT. Its protein product is CASNPPTGGGNTIYF. Full variable domain (missing parts from reference TRBV28 and TRBJ1-3): DVKVTQSSRYLVKRTGEKVFLECVQDMDHENMFWYRQDPGLGLRLIYFSYDVKMKEKGDIPEGYSVSREKKERFSLILESASTNQTSMYLCASNPPTGGGNTIYFGEGSWLTVV.